The 14 T cell receptor beta chains below were found in one sample sequenced in a study of cytomegalovirus exposure and HLA in healthy donors. With 60 Vbeta and 13 Jbeta primers, the PCR was carried out. Some clones are missing from TCRdb's copy, which holds only in-frame ones; the method was immunoSEQ multiplex PCR. The top ten hold 1% to 1.5% of the sample, which has 150,000 to 200,000 clones, 75% to 90% seen once. The sample taken for sequencing was PBMCs. These receptors came from a boy aged 2 to 10 in good health and CMV-seronegative.

The rearrangement links TRBV18 to TRBJ1-4, with 9 bases fitting TRBD1. The V segment lost 1 base and the J segment 7 bases; nucleotides outside the gene matches: 7. Per the germline V gene, CDR1 is KGHSH and CDR2 is LQKENI. The CDR3 sequence is 16 residues long. The DNA for the CDR3 is TGTGCCAGCTCACCACTATCCGGGACAGGGAGTGAAAAACTGTTTTTT. Encoded protein: CASSPLSGTGSEKLFF.

The chain couples TRBV2 to TRBJ2-5; D may be TRBD2 (5 bases). The J call is in doubt because the DNA end fits TRBJ2-7 better. CDR1 SNHLY and CDR2 FYNNEI come from the germline V gene. CDR3 size: 12 residues. Here the CDR3 reads CASSQLGYEQYF. CDR3 DNA sequence: TGTGCCAGCAGCCAACTAGGCTACGAGCAGTACTTC.

Worth noting for this clone: Sequence at one end of the junction differs from germline and may be a read error. This chain joins TRBV6-1 and TRBJ1-4; 9 bases line up with TRBD1. Germline CDR1 and CDR2: MNHNS and SASEGT. The CDR3 loop spans 10 amino acids. This chain's CDR3 is CASKVGQGCF. The CDR3 DNA is TGTGCCAGCAAGGTGGGACAGGGCTGTTTT.

The chain employs TRBV14 and TRBJ2-1, with D possibly TRBD2 on 5 matching bases. The V and J ends lost 6 bases and 5 bases respectively, with 11 bases between them. In germline, CDR1 is SGHDN, CDR2 FVKESK. CDR3 size: 13 residues. CDR3 nucleotides: TGTGCCAGCAGAACCACCGGGGACAATGAGCAGTTCTTC. Its protein product is CASRTTGDNEQFF.

The chain has TRBV6-1 and TRBJ1-4, with D perhaps TRBD1 (6 bases). The CDR3 spans 14 residues. V was trimmed by 4 bases and J by 4 bases, leaving 10 bases between them. CDR1 is MNHNS and CDR2 is SASEGT in the germline V gene. The CDR3 DNA sequence: TGTGCCAGCAGTGCCACAGGGTTTAATGAAAAACTGTTTTTT. It specifies CASSATGFNEKLFF.

The V call is TRBV18, the J call TRBJ1-6, with D tentatively TRBD1 (6 bases). Trimming took off 1 base at V and 7 bases at J, with 14 bases between the two ends. Germline CDR1 reads KGHSH; CDR2 reads LQKENI. The length of the CDR3 is 16 residues. CDR3: CASSPRLGAANSPLHF. DNA of the CDR3: TGTGCCAGCTCACCACGGTTGGGGGCAGCCAATTCACCCCTCCACTTT. The whole variable domain, filled in from reference TRBV18 and TRBJ1-6, reads NAGVMQNPRHLVRRRGQEARLRCSPMKGHSHVYWYRQLPEEGLKFMVYLQKENIIDESGMPKERFSAEFPKEGPSILRIQQVVRGDSAAYFCASSPRLGAANSPLHFGNGTRLTVT.

The chain carries TRBV6-1 and TRBJ2-1; perhaps TRBD1 as D (6 bases). Germline V CDR1 and CDR2: MNHNS, SASEGT. Trimming took off 8 bases at V and 4 bases at J, with 15 bases between the two ends. There are 14 residues in the CDR3. DNA of the CDR3: TGTGCCAGCGATCCGGGACAAAATTACAATGAGCAGTTCTTC. Encoded protein: CASDPGQNYNEQFF.

The chain uses TRBV30 and TRBJ2-2; 11 positions match TRBD2. The CDR3 loop spans 17 amino acids. V lost 0 bases to trimming and J lost 7 bases; unmatched junction nucleotides: 10. Germline values: CDR1 GTSNPN, CDR2 SVGIG (reference sequence). Here the CDR3 DNA reads TGTGCCTGGAGTGTCCGACTAGCGGGGCCTTCGGGCGGGGAGCTGTTTTTT. Its translation: CAWSVRLAGPSGGELFF.

Only a few counts were recorded for this clone. The chain has TRBV6-5 and TRBJ1-1; D is possibly TRBD1 (6 bases). The V end lost 5 bases, the J end lost 4 bases, and 11 bases lay between the germline ends. The germline gives CDR1 MNHEY, CDR2 SVGAGI. The CDR3 totals 13 residues. The CDR3 DNA is TGTGCCAGCAGTCGAACAGGGTTCACTGAAGCTTTCTTT. Residues: CASSRTGFTEAFF.

This chain joins TRBV27 and TRBJ1-6; TRBD1 agrees at 7 bases. This CDR3 has 18 amino acids. Germline V gene data show CDR1 as MNHEY and CDR2 as SMNVEV (reference sequence). V lost 5 bases, J lost 3 bases, and 13 bases stayed unmatched. The DNA of the CDR3 is TGTGCCAGCAGTGTAGCCATTCCAGGGGGTCACTATAATTCACCCCTCCACTTT. Translation: CASSVAIPGGHYNSPLHF.

This chain connects TRBV5-1 to TRBJ2-3; a weak D match, TRBD2 (6 bases). Germline values: CDR1 SGHRS, CDR2 YFSETQ. CDR3 length: 16 residues. V gave up 0 bases and J gave up 2 bases, with 13 bases separating them. CDR3 sequence: CASSLDGGVVTDTQYF. In DNA, the CDR3 is TGCGCCAGCAGCTTGGATGGCGGGGTGGTCACAGATACGCAGTATTTT.

The chain recombines TRBV5-4 with TRBJ1-2; TRBD1 matches at 7 bases. The trim removed 1 base at V and 4 bases at J, leaving 4 bases unmatched. Germline V gives CDR1 SGHNT, CDR2 YYREEE (reference sequence). There are 14 residues in the CDR3. In nucleotides, the CDR3 is TGTGCCAGCAGCTTGTTTCAGGGGGTCTATGGCTACACCTTC. Its translation: CASSLFQGVYGYTF.

This clone was counted between two and nine times. The J gene is TRBJ2-5, the V gene TRBV25-1; weak D call: TRBD1 (5 bases). V gave up 4 bases and J gave up 0 bases, with 15 bases separating them. Germline V gene data show CDR1 as MGHDK and CDR2 as SYGVNS. There are 16 residues in the CDR3. CDR3 region: CASSGRAAGYQETQYF. The CDR3 region has the DNA TGTGCCAGCAGTGGGCGCGCTGCAGGGTACCAAGAGACCCAGTACTTC.

The V gene is TRBV6-5, the J gene TRBJ2-7; TRBD2 matches 14 bases. Looked up from germline, CDR1 is MNHEY and CDR2 is SVGAGI. V was clipped by 7 bases and J by 6 bases; unmatched bases: 8. The CDR3 extends over 15 amino acids. The CDR3, as DNA: TGTGCCAGCACCGTCCCGGGACTAGCGGGAGTCGAGCAGTACTTC. Residues: CASTVPGLAGVEQYF.